Below are 16 T cell receptor beta chains sequenced from a single sample in a study of CD8+ T cells in alopecia areata. Once RNA had been extracted, it was reverse transcribed into cDNA to act as the sequencing template. The table came from immunoSEQ multiplex PCR; TCRdb's copy has only in-frame clones and leaves some out. The sample yields more than 110,000 clones, around 50% seen once. Sequencing was performed on CD4+ T cells sorted from blood, taken at week 0. The receptors come from a human donor with alopecia areata.

The chain uses TRBV25-1 and TRBJ1-6, with 9 bases matching TRBD1. The CDR3 spans 17 residues. The ends lost 5 bases at V and 7 bases at J; junction bases unmatched: 12. Germline V gene lookup returns CDR1 MGHDK and CDR2 SYGVNS. The DNA of the CDR3 is TGTGCCAGCAGTCCGGGAGGGGGACAGGGCGGCAATTCACCCCTCCACTTT. This sequence encodes CASSPGGGQGGNSPLHF. The entire variable domain, with the rest obtained from reference TRBV25-1 and TRBJ1-6, is as follows: EADIYQTPRYLVIGTGKKITLECSQTMGHDKMYWYQQDPGMELHLIHYSYGVNSTEKGDLSSESTVSRIRTEHFPLTLESARPSHTSQYLCASSPGGGQGGNSPLHFGNGTRLTVT.

This clone was seen more than once but under ten times. This chain connects TRBV4-1 to TRBJ2-2; TRBD2 aligns across 8 bases. The CDR3 runs to 16 residues. Trimming took 4 bases from V and 2 from J; bases not matched to a gene: 6. Germline CDR1 MGHRA, CDR2 YSYEKL. This chain's CDR3 is CASSLRGGPNTGELFF. In nucleotides, the CDR3 is TGCGCCAGCAGCCTCCGGGGGGGCCCTAACACCGGGGAGCTGTTTTTT.

The genes are TRBV9 and TRBJ2-3; D is undetermined. Germline V gene data show CDR1 as SGDLS and CDR2 as YYNGEE. CDR3 length: 13 amino acids. Trimming removed 0 bases at V and 0 bases at J, with 2 bases between. CDR3 in amino acids: CASSVASTDTQYF. The CDR3 coding sequence is TGTGCCAGCAGCGTAGCTAGCACAGATACGCAGTATTTT.

This chain joins TRBV4-2 and TRBJ2-3; D might be TRBD1 (5 bases). The CDR3 is 16 amino acids. Germline CDR1 LGHNA, CDR2 YNFKEQ. Trimming pared 0 bases from V and 2 bases from J, leaving 12 bases between. The CDR3 DNA reads as TGTGCCAGCAGCCAAGAAATGGGGCAGATCACAGATACGCAGTATTTT. As protein: CASSQEMGQITDTQYF.

The CDR3 sequence is CASRKDRGLNTEAFF. DNA for the CDR3: TGTGCCAGCAGAAAGGACAGGGGGTTGAACACTGAAGCTTTCTTT. The J gene is TRBJ1-1, the V gene TRBV7-8; 10 bases fit TRBD1. After removal of 6 bases from V and 0 bases from J, the junction contained 4 bases not matched to a gene. The CDR3 loop spans 15 amino acids. Germline V gene lookup returns CDR1 SGHVS and CDR2 FQNEAQ.

The chain links TRBV5-6 to TRBJ1-2; 11 bases fit TRBD1. The CDR3 loop spans 16 amino acids. Germline V gene data show CDR1 as SGHDT and CDR2 as YYEEEE. J gave up 3 bases and V 4 bases, and 8 bases lay outside the gene matches. The DNA for the CDR3 is TGTGCCAGCAGCCCCGACCCGGGACAGGGGGACTATGGCTACACCTTC. Protein product: CASSPDPGQGDYGYTF.

The table lists this clone with a few counts. The chain is built from TRBV28 and TRBJ2-5, with 7 positions matching TRBD2. CDR3 size: 13 residues. V lost 10 bases, J lost 2 bases, and 7 bases stayed unmatched. Germline V gene data show CDR1 as MDHEN and CDR2 as SYDVKM. The CDR3 sequence: CATKEAGQETQYF. CDR3 sequence (DNA): TGTGCCACCAAGGAAGCGGGGCAAGAGACCCAGTACTTC.

This clone was recorded a few times. The chain joins TRBV28 to TRBJ2-1; TRBD2 agrees at 10 bases. Trimming at V came to 7 bases and at J to 4 bases, leaving 10 bases not matched to a gene. The CDR3 extends over 16 amino acids. From germline, CDR1 is MDHEN and CDR2 SYDVKM. The CDR3 bases are TGTGCCAGCAACACCGGGGCTAGCGGGGGTTACAATGAGCAGTTCTTC. The encoded protein is CASNTGASGGYNEQFF.

The gene calls are TRBV7-2 and TRBJ1-1; D perhaps matches TRBD1 (5 bases). CDR1 and CDR2 from the germline V gene are SGHTA and FQGNSA. The V gene lost 3 bases and the J gene lost 1 base, with 9 bases spanning the gap. CDR3 length: 14 residues. CDR3 in DNA: TGTGCCAGCAGCTTCGGCAGGGAGAACACTGAAGCTTTCTTT. It codes for CASSFGRENTEAFF.

The rearrangement joins TRBV5-6 to TRBJ1-2; maybe TRBD1 (5 bases). V was cut by 1 base and J by 13 bases, with 11 bases left in between. This CDR3 is built from 11 residues. Germline-derived CDR1 and CDR2 are SGHDT and YYEEEE. The CDR3 sequence is CASSLRGTCTF. In DNA form, the CDR3 reads TGTGCCAGCAGCTTGAGGGGCACTTGCACCTTC. The full variable domain, rest sourced from reference TRBV5-6 and TRBJ1-2, is DAGVTQSPTHLIKTRGQQVTLRCSPKSGHDTVSWYQQALGQGPQFIFQYYEEEERQRGNFPDRFSGHQFPNYSSELNVNALLLGDSALYLCASSLRGTCTFGSGTRLTVV.

This clone came up a few times. V and J are TRBV19 and TRBJ1-1, with D tentatively TRBD1 (5 bases). The germline V gene encodes CDR1 LNHDA and CDR2 SQIVND (reference sequence). V was shortened by 0 bases and J by 10 bases, with 12 bases between the two germline ends. The CDR3 covers 13 residues. CDR3 in DNA: TGTGCCAGTAGTATAGACGCTCGCGGGGCAGCTTTCTTT. Its translation: CASSIDARGAAFF.

The chain has TRBV7-9 and TRBJ2-3; the match to TRBD1 covers 10 bases. V lost 5 bases and J lost 7; bases outside the gene matches: 9. The CDR3 totals 15 residues. Germline V gene lookup returns CDR1 SEHNR and CDR2 FQNEAQ (reference sequence). CDR3 DNA: TGTGCCAGCAGCACAGGGACAGGGGAGGTAAATACGCAGTATTTT. It codes for CASSTGTGEVNTQYF.

This clone has more than one count but fewer than ten. The CDR3 bases are TGTGCCAGCAGCTTGAAACAGCCGGCAGAGACCCAGTACTTC. It codes for CASSLKQPAETQYF. The chain uses TRBV7-2 and TRBJ2-5; D not resolved. The V end was cut by 3 bases, the J end by 4 bases, with 12 bases between. Germline CDR1 is SGHTA and CDR2 is FQGNSA. CDR3 length equals 14 residues.

This sequence joins TRBV20-1 and TRBJ2-7; D is undetermined. V was pared by 4 bases and J by 6 bases, with 7 bases between. This CDR3 spans 10 amino acids. Per the germline V gene, CDR1 is DFQATT and CDR2 is SNEGSKA (reference sequence). The CDR3 sequence is CSATRTEQYF. As DNA, the CDR3 is TGCAGTGCTACTCGAACCGAGCAGTACTTC.

This clone was counted a few times. The chain employs TRBV29-1 and TRBJ1-2; 7 bases match TRBD1. Germline V gene lookup returns CDR1 SQVTM and CDR2 ANQGSEA. The V segment lost 1 base and the J segment 8 bases; nucleotides outside the gene matches: 7. The CDR3 covers 13 residues. The CDR3 DNA reads TGCAGCGTTGAAGCGATGACAGGGAGCGGCTACACCTTC. Amino acids: CSVEAMTGSGYTF.

V is TRBV11-2 and J is TRBJ2-3; 8 bases align to TRBD1. V was clipped by 5 bases and J by 2 bases; unmatched bases: 12. CDR1 and CDR2 (germline): SGHAT, FQNNGV. CDR3 length: 17 residues. The CDR3 DNA reads as TGTGCCAGCAGCCCGCGAAAAGGACAGGGAAACACAGATACGCAGTATTTT. Its translation is CASSPRKGQGNTDTQYF. The full variable domain, completed using reference TRBV11-2 and TRBJ2-3, is EAGVAQSPRYKIIEKRQSVAFWCNPISGHATLYWYQQILGQGPKLLIQFQNNGVVDDSQLPKDRFSAERLKGVDSTLKIQPAKLEDSAVYLCASSPRKGQGNTDTQYFGPGTRLTVL.